These 8 T cell receptor beta chains originate from one sample sequenced in a study of T-cell memory formation after mild COVID-19. TCRdb ran MiXCR on the 5' RACE reads and lists one entry per CDR3 protein. The sample records roughly 86,000 distinct CDR3 sequences, about 12% being singletons. The sequenced sample was PBMCs or a T cell subset sorted from them (not recorded which). Every receptor here comes from an adult woman who had mild COVID-19 (a few samples of this study predate the infection). Cell type and time point are not known.

The table lists this clonotype with many counts. The CDR3: CASRKGYLEQFF. CDR3 nucleotides: TGTGCCAGCAGAAAAGGCTACCTAGAGCAGTTCTTC. The gene calls are TRBV25-1 and TRBJ2-1, with D unclear. The CDR3 loop spans 12 amino acids. CDR1 and CDR2 from the germline V gene are MGHDK and SYGVNS. V was pared by 6 bases and J by 10 bases, with 13 bases between.

The V call is TRBV12-3 or TRBV12-4, the J call TRBJ1-5; D gene uncertain. V was trimmed by 1 base and J by 2 bases, leaving 15 bases between them. The CDR3 covers 17 residues. CDR3 coding DNA: TGTGCCAGCAGTTTAGAGGGCAGCCCAAACGGCAATCAGCCCCAGCATTTT. Translating it yields CASSLEGSPNGNQPQHF.

A few counts support this clonotype. The chain couples TRBV20-1 to TRBJ2-2; 9 bases fit TRBD1. Germline V CDR1 and CDR2: DFQATT, SNEGSKA (reference sequence). After removal of 6 bases from V and 3 bases from J, the junction contained 5 bases not matched to a gene. CDR3 length: 14 residues. CDR3 coding DNA: TGCAGTGCGAGATGGACAGGGGACACCGGGGAGCTGTTTTTT. Translation: CSARWTGDTGELFF.

The gene calls are TRBV7-9 and TRBJ2-1; no clear D. Trimming removed 1 base from V and 8 bases from J, with 15 bases in between. CDR3 length: 15 amino acids. From germline, CDR1 is SEHNR and CDR2 FQNEAQ (reference sequence). Written as DNA, the CDR3 is TGTGCCAGCAGCTTAGATTGGTCCCCTGGCTATGAGCAGTTCTTC. Translated, it gives CASSLDWSPGYEQFF.

V usage is TRBV7-9 and J usage is TRBJ1-6, with D possibly being TRBD1 (5 bases). The V end lost 1 base, the J end lost 11 bases, and 9 bases lay between the germline ends. CDR1 is SEHNR and CDR2 is FQNEAQ in the germline V gene (reference sequence). There are 13 residues in the CDR3. CDR3 region: CASSLGMGAPLHF. The CDR3 coding sequence is TGTGCCAGCAGCTTAGGGATGGGGGCACCCCTCCACTTT.

This clonotype was detected only a few times. This chain links TRBV27 with TRBJ1-4; the match to TRBD1 covers 10 bases. Germline V gene lookup returns CDR1 MNHEY and CDR2 SMNVEV (reference sequence). Trimming at V came to 4 bases and at J to 8 bases, leaving 4 bases not matched to a gene. The length of the CDR3 is 14 residues. The CDR3 here is CASSWGTGAEKLFF. The CDR3 DNA is TGTGCCAGCAGTTGGGGGACAGGGGCGGAAAAACTGTTTTTT.

J is TRBJ2-7 and V is TRBV7-9; the D call may be TRBD1 or TRBD2 (5 bases each). With 5 bases removed from V and 3 bases from J, the gap between germline ends came to 14 bases. There are 14 residues in the CDR3. The germline V gene encodes CDR1 SEHNR and CDR2 FQNEAQ (reference sequence). CDR3 in DNA: TGTGCCAGCAGCACCGGGACGTTCGACTACGAGCAGTACTTC. Its translation is CASSTGTFDYEQYF.

This clonotype was picked up a small number of times. V usage is TRBV4-1 and J usage is TRBJ2-2, with a possible D match to TRBD2 (6 bases). The germline V gene has CDR1 MGHRA and CDR2 YSYEKL. The CDR3 spans 16 residues. V lost 5 bases and J lost 1, with 14 bases in between. The CDR3 sequence is CASSSLRGGNTGELFF. The DNA of the CDR3 is TGCGCCAGCAGCTCTTTAAGGGGAGGGAACACCGGGGAGCTGTTTTTT.